This entry concerns a single TCR beta chain. The sample belongs to a study of blood T cell repertoires in COVID-19. Study-level background: Specimens from acute and convalescent COVID-19 originated in the United States, Italy and Spain. Sample material is recorded as cDNA or gDNA derived from T cells, B-cell-depleted T cells, or PBMCs.

Original data processing: Reference gene primer amplification gave nucleated cell count estimates. TCRdb's copy holds only in-frame clones and misses some; the assay was immunoSEQ multiplex PCR. V and J calls and clone size are those listed in that table; D and trimming were worked out from the DNA. The sample shows over 600,000 clones, about 87% of them seen only once. After removal of 4 bases from V and 8 bases from J, the junction contained 8 bases not matched to a gene. CDR1 and CDR2 (germline): SGHNT, YYREEE (reference sequence). This CDR3 has 14 residues. The sequenced sample consisted of peripheral blood. The chain links TRBV5-4 to TRBJ1-4; 7 bases fit TRBD1. This TCR was sampled from a woman younger than 35 with acute or convalescent COVID-19. The CDR3 sequence is CASSERQGKEKLFF. CDR3 DNA sequence: TGTGCCAGCAGCGAACGACAGGGCAAGGAAAAACTGTTTTTT. The full variable domain, with the rest looked up from reference TRBV5-4 and TRBJ1-4, is ETGVTQSPTHLIKTRGQQVTLRCSSQSGHNTVSWYQQALGQGPQFIFQYYREEENGRGNFPPRFSGLQFPNYSSELNVNALELDDSALYLCASSERQGKEKLFFGSGTQLSVL.